The sequence of this T cell receptor (beta chain) was determined in a study of CD8 T cells in Susac syndrome. The germline CDR1 and CDR2 sequences are SGDLS and YYNGEE. Trimming took 0 bases from V and 7 from J, leaving 19 bases between them. CDR3 length equals 16 residues. An input of roughly 0.5 to 1 ug of RNA was subjected to reverse transcription using random hexamers. TCRdb re-derived calls from the immunoSEQ multiplex PCR reads in MiXCR, one entry per CDR3 protein. There are about 290,000 distinct CDR3 sequences in the sample; approximately 85% occur only once, and roughly 0.21% lies in the top ten.

What was sequenced was CD8+ T cells from PBMCs. The sequence came from a human donor with multiple sclerosis. The chain couples TRBV9 to TRBJ1-2; D is possibly TRBD1 (6 bases). CDR3 protein: CASSVDPEGGPVGYTF. DNA of the CDR3: TGTGCCAGCAGCGTAGACCCTGAGGGGGGTCCGGTTGGCTACACCTTC. The entire variable domain, with the rest obtained from reference TRBV9 and TRBJ1-2, is as follows: DSGVTQTPKHLITATGQRVTLRCSPRSGDLSVYWYQQSLDQGLQFLIQYYNGEERAKGNILERFSAQQFPDLHSELNLSSLELGDSALYFCASSVDPEGGPVGYTFGSGTRLTVV.